The 20 T cell receptor beta chains reported below all come from one sample, sequenced in a study of blood T cell repertoires in COVID-19. The method was immunoSEQ multiplex PCR; TCRdb's version includes in-frame clones alone and lacks a portion of them. This table has some 87,000 clones, more than 70% appearing once. The source material was peripheral blood. The receptors were sampled from a human donor in a cohort sampled during active COVID-19.

The J gene is TRBJ2-5, the V gene TRBV5-6, with 14 nucleotides matching TRBD2. The J segment lost 0 bases and the V segment lost 4 bases, leaving 8 bases of the junction unmatched. The CDR3 spans 18 residues. The V gene's germline CDR1 is SGHDT and CDR2 YYEEEE. The CDR3 DNA is TGTGCCAGCAGCGACGGACTAGCGGGGGGCCAGTACCAAGAGACCCAGTACTTC. Translated, it gives CASSDGLAGGQYQETQYF.

The rearrangement uses TRBV2 and TRBJ2-2; TRBD2 might be the D (7 bases). The CDR3 totals 16 residues. V was cut by 7 bases and J by 1 base, with 16 bases left in between. The germline V gene encodes CDR1 SNHLY and CDR2 FYNNEI. The CDR3 DNA sequence: TGTGCCAGCAACCTACGGGGAGGGGGGAACACCGGGGAGCTGTTTTTT. This gives the protein CASNLRGGGNTGELFF.

The rearrangement links TRBV6-5 to TRBJ2-2; TRBD1 matches at 7 bases. The CDR3 runs to 15 residues. Germline CDR1 MNHEY, CDR2 SVGAGI. V lost 4 bases to trimming and J lost 4 bases; unmatched junction nucleotides: 6. The CDR3 DNA reads as TGTGCCAGCAGTTTAGACAGGGCGAGCACCGGGGAGCTGTTTTTT. It codes for CASSLDRASTGELFF.

J is TRBJ1-4 and V is TRBV10-3; 11 nucleotides align to TRBD1. V trimming: 8 bases; J trimming: 0 bases; junction bases outside the gene matches: 11. This CDR3 contains 18 residues. Germline lookup yields CDR1 ENHRY and CDR2 SYGVKD. CDR3 in amino acids: CAIGGGGQGAPTNEKLFF. As DNA, the CDR3 is TGTGCCATCGGCGGGGGTGGACAGGGGGCCCCAACTAATGAAAAACTGTTTTTT.

This chain connects TRBV5-4 to TRBJ2-1; 8 bases line up with TRBD2. Germline V gene sequence: CDR1 SGHNT, CDR2 YYREEE (reference sequence). Losses at the gene ends were 1 base for V and 6 bases for J; bases not matched to a gene: 6. This CDR3 has 15 amino acids. As DNA, the CDR3 is TGTGCCAGCAGCTTGCGGGGGGGCGTCGGCAATGAGCAGTTCTTC. It specifies CASSLRGGVGNEQFF.

The V call is TRBV7-9, the J call TRBJ2-3; perhaps TRBD1 as D (5 bases). Germline loops: CDR1 SEHNR, CDR2 FQNEAQ (reference sequence). This CDR3 is 14 amino acids long. The V end was cut by 0 bases, the J end by 1 base, with 5 bases between. CDR3 sequence: CASSLAGGTDTQYF. The CDR3 nucleotides read TGTGCCAGCAGCTTAGCAGGGGGCACAGATACGCAGTATTTT.

This clone has only one observation. The chain employs TRBV11-2 and TRBJ2-1; D possibly corresponds to TRBD1 (5 bases). The V end was cut by 4 bases, the J end by 3 bases, with 16 bases between. CDR3 size: 16 residues. Germline V gene sequence: CDR1 SGHAT, CDR2 FQNNGV. The CDR3 loop reads CASSSRKGDSYNEQFF. CDR3 DNA sequence: TGTGCCAGCAGCTCAAGGAAGGGCGACAGCTACAATGAGCAGTTCTTC.

The chain recombines TRBV9 with TRBJ2-3; 11 positions match TRBD2. V lost 2 bases and J lost 2; bases outside the gene matches: 7. Per the germline V gene, CDR1 is SGDLS and CDR2 is YYNGEE. The CDR3 sequence is 17 residues long. The CDR3 protein is CASSVGIAGGITDTQYF. The CDR3 DNA sequence: TGTGCCAGCAGCGTTGGGATAGCGGGGGGGATCACAGATACGCAGTATTTT.

This clone was found once. The chain has TRBV6-2 or TRBV6-3 and TRBJ2-5; the match to TRBD2 covers 9 bases. Germline-derived CDR1 and CDR2 are MNHEY and SVGEGT. Germline trimming cut 2 bases from V and 5 bases from J; bases unmatched to any gene: 9. This CDR3 spans 16 amino acids. For the CDR3, the DNA is TGTGCCAGCAGTTACCGGAAGGCGGGGGGGCGGGAGACCCAGTACTTC. It is translated as CASSYRKAGGRETQYF.

The chain has TRBV19 and TRBJ2-1; D is possibly TRBD1 (6 bases). V gave up 9 bases and J gave up 7 bases, with 25 bases separating them. CDR3 length equals 16 residues. Germline CDR1 LNHDA, CDR2 SQIVND (reference sequence). The CDR3 region has the DNA TGTGCCAGCCAAGTAACCGCCGAACAGGGATGGAATGAGCAGTTCTTC. It specifies CASQVTAEQGWNEQFF. The variable domain in full, with the rest retrieved from reference TRBV19 and TRBJ2-1, is DGGITQSPKYLFRKEGQNVTLSCEQNLNHDAMYWYRQDPGQGLRLIYYSQIVNDFQKGDIAEGYSVSREKKESFPLTVTSAQKNPTAFYLCASQVTAEQGWNEQFFGPGTRLTVL.

The chain links TRBV11-2 to TRBJ2-1; the match to TRBD2 covers 8 bases. The CDR3 extends over 15 amino acids. The germline V gene has CDR1 SGHAT and CDR2 FQNNGV. Trimming cost V 2 bases and J 5 bases; bases outside gene matches: 5. Here the CDR3 reads CASSLNGGGHNEQFF. CDR3 nucleotides: TGTGCCAGCAGCTTAAACGGGGGGGGGCACAATGAGCAGTTCTTC.

V is TRBV5-4 and J is TRBJ2-5; D not resolved. Germline V gene lookup returns CDR1 SGHNT and CDR2 YYREEE (reference sequence). Trimming shortened V by 0 bases and J by 1 base, and 7 bases separated the two germline ends. The CDR3 sequence is 14 residues long. The CDR3 DNA is TGTGCCAGCAGCTTGGCCCTCGGCCAAGAGACCCAGTACTTC. It is translated as CASSLALGQETQYF.

The V call is TRBV28, the J call TRBJ1-5; TRBD1 matches 10 bases. J lost 2 bases, V lost 0 bases, and 1 base had no gene match. The CDR3 runs 16 residues. Germline lookup yields CDR1 MDHEN and CDR2 SYDVKM. CDR3 DNA sequence: TGTGCCAGCAGTTTATGGGACAGGGGGGGCAATCAGCCCCAGCATTTT. This sequence encodes CASSLWDRGGNQPQHF.

This clone showed up just once. The genes are TRBV5-6 and TRBJ2-1; TRBD1 aligns across 8 bases. V gave up 4 bases and J gave up 3 bases; unmatched junction bases: 6. The germline V gene encodes CDR1 SGHDT and CDR2 YYEEEE. CDR3 length: 15 amino acids. The CDR3 reads CASSPGDRLYNEQFF. CDR3 DNA sequence: TGTGCCAGCAGCCCGGGGGACAGGCTCTACAATGAGCAGTTCTTC.

The gene calls are TRBV10-2 and TRBJ1-1; unclear D gene. Trimming shortened V by 6 bases and J by 5 bases, and 10 bases separated the two germline ends. This CDR3 has 12 amino acids. Per the germline V gene, CDR1 is WSHSY and CDR2 is SAAADI. For the CDR3, the DNA is TGCGCCAGCAGGGTGCGGGAGACTGAAGCTTTCTTT. Its protein product is CASRVRETEAFF.

V gene TRBV13 combines with J gene TRBJ2-1; D may be TRBD2 (5 bases). Germline V gene data show CDR1 as PRHDT and CDR2 as FYEKMQ (reference sequence). There are 17 residues in the CDR3. V was shortened by 0 bases and J by 0 bases, with 12 bases between the two germline ends. The CDR3: CASSLGLRALSYNEQFF. As DNA, the CDR3 is TGTGCCAGCAGCTTAGGCCTGCGGGCGCTCTCCTACAATGAGCAGTTCTTC.

The rearrangement links TRBV18 to TRBJ1-2; 7 positions match TRBD1. With 3 bases clipped from V and 6 bases from J, the junction kept 1 base outside the gene matches. Germline V gene sequence: CDR1 KGHSH, CDR2 LQKENI. The CDR3 totals 12 residues. CDR3 in DNA: TGTGCCAGCTCACCCACAGGGGATGGCTACACCTTC. Translated: CASSPTGDGYTF.

The chain couples TRBV5-1 to TRBJ1-1; a possible D gene is TRBD1 (6 bases). CDR3 size: 14 residues. Trimming removed 4 bases at V and 3 bases at J, with 13 bases between. Germline V gene lookup returns CDR1 SGHRS and CDR2 YFSETQ. This CDR3 reads CASSPTGPDTEAFF. DNA of the CDR3: TGCGCCAGCAGCCCCACAGGGCCCGACACTGAAGCTTTCTTT.

The gene calls are TRBV14 and TRBJ1-6, with 7 bases that match TRBD1. The germline V gene encodes CDR1 SGHDN and CDR2 FVKESK. The CDR3 is 17 amino acids. The J segment lost 0 bases and the V segment lost 8 bases, leaving 10 bases of the junction unmatched. The CDR3 protein is CASREGARSSYNSPLHF. CDR3 DNA: TGTGCCAGCCGGGAGGGGGCCCGGAGCTCCTATAATTCACCCCTCCACTTT.

This clone is a singleton in its sample. DNA of the CDR3: TGTGCCAGCAGTTCAGGATTTAACACTGAAGCTTTCTTT. It specifies CASSSGFNTEAFF. V usage is TRBV12-3 or TRBV12-4 and J usage is TRBJ1-1; D gene ambiguous. The ends were cut back, 4 bases at V and 2 bases at J, with 8 bases in the middle. The CDR3 consists of 13 residues.